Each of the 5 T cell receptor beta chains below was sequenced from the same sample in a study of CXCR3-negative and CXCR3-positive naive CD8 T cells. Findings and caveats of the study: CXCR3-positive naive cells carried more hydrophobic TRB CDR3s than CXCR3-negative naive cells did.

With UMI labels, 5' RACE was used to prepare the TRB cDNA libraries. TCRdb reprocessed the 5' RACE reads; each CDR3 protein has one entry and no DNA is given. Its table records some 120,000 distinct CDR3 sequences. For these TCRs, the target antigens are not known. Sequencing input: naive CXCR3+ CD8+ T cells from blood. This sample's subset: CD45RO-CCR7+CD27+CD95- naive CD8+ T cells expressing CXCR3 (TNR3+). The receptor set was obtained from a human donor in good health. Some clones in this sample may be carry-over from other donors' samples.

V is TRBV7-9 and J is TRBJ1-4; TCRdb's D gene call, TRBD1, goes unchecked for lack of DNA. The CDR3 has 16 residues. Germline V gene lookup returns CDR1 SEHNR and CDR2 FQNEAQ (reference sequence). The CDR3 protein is CASSPRTTTTNEKLFF.

CDR3 residues: CASSLEGGNTGELFF. This chain links TRBV5-1 with TRBJ2-2. From germline, CDR1 is SGHRS and CDR2 YFSETQ. CDR3 length: 15 residues.

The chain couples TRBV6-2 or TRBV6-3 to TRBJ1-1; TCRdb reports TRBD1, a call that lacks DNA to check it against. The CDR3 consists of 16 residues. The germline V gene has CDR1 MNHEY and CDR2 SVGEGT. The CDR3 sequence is CASSYPEGSMNTEAFF.

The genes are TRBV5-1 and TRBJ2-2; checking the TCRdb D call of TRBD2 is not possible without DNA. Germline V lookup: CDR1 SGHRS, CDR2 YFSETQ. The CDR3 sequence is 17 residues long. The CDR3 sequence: CASRPRLAGMNTGELFF.

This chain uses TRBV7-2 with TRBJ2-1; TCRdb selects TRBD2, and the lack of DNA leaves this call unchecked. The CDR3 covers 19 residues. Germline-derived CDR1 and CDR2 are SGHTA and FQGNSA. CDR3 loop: CASSLLAGGPAVTNNEQFF. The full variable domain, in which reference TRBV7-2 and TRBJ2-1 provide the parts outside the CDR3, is GAGVSQSPSNKVTEKGKDVELRCDPISGHTALYWYRQSLGQGLEFLIYFQGNSAPDKSGLPSDRFSAERTGGSVSTLTIQRTQQEDSAVYLCASSLLAGGPAVTNNEQFFGPGTRLTVL.